What follows are 25 T cell receptor beta chains derived from one specimen sequenced in a study of early T cells in non-severe SARS-CoV-2 infection. One entry per CDR3 protein, called by TCRdb with MiXCR from the 5' RACE reads. The sample lists about 100,000 distinct CDR3 sequences; under 15% were seen once. Sequenced: whole blood. Receptor source: an adult who was a healthcare worker with PCR-confirmed SARS-CoV-2 infection or an uninfected control (not recorded which).

This clonotype was detected only a few times. The rearrangement uses TRBV28 and TRBJ2-2; 7 positions match TRBD1. J lost 8 bases, V lost 6 bases, and 15 bases had no gene match. Germline V gives CDR1 MDHEN, CDR2 SYDVKM. The CDR3 spans 16 residues. The CDR3 is CASRERQGSLPGELFF. Written as DNA, the CDR3 is TGTGCCAGCAGAGAGAGACAGGGTTCACTTCCTGGGGAGCTGTTTTTT.

This clonotype has just a few counts. This chain joins TRBV21-1 and TRBJ1-4. TRBV21-1 is assigned pseudogene status. The CDR3 contains 10 residues. CDR3 DNA sequence: TGTGCTCCGTCGCGCGAAAAACTGTTTTTT. Translation gives CAPSREKLFF.

This clonotype has at least ten counts. The chain is built from TRBV29-1 and TRBJ2-1; D is ambiguous. The CDR3 is 12 amino acids. V was pared by 4 bases and J by 6 bases, with 10 bases between. The V gene's germline CDR1 is SQVTM and CDR2 ANQGSEA. Here the CDR3 reads CSVVFRLNEQFF. Written as DNA, the CDR3 is TGCAGCGTTGTATTCAGGCTCAATGAGCAGTTCTTC.

This clonotype was counted many times. The CDR3 sequence is CSVAGTDQPQHF. In DNA form, the CDR3 reads TGCAGCGTCGCAGGAACGGATCAGCCCCAGCATTTT. V gene TRBV29-1 combines with J gene TRBJ1-5; unclear D gene. The CDR3 length is 12 residues. Germline V gene sequence: CDR1 SQVTM, CDR2 ANQGSEA. Trimming removed 6 bases at V and 5 bases at J, with 11 bases between.

This clonotype occurred once. This chain connects TRBV6-6 to TRBJ2-7, with a tentative D call TRBD1 (6 bases). Germline-derived CDR1 and CDR2 are MNHNY and SVGAGI (reference sequence). Trimming left V 0 bases short and J 2 bases short, with 11 bases between. This CDR3 contains 15 residues. DNA for the CDR3: TGTGCCAGCAGTTACTCCTCAGGGGTAACCTACGAGCAGTACTTC. Amino acids: CASSYSSGVTYEQYF.

The V call is TRBV3-1, the J call TRBJ2-7; possible D gene TRBD1, 5 bases. Germline lookup yields CDR1 LGHDT and CDR2 YNNKEL (reference sequence). Trimming removed 4 bases at V and 9 bases at J, with 16 bases between. This CDR3 contains 13 residues. CDR3 sequence reads: CASSLNGADGQYF. The CDR3 DNA reads TGTGCCAGCAGCCTGAATGGGGCTGACGGGCAGTACTTC.

This clonotype was observed a few times. V gene TRBV29-1 combines with J gene TRBJ2-1; 7 nucleotides agree with TRBD1. CDR1 and CDR2 (germline): SQVTM, ANQGSEA. There are 10 residues in the CDR3. After removal of 7 bases from V and 7 bases from J, the junction contained 1 base not matched to a gene. CDR3 protein: CSAGGNEQFF. The CDR3, as DNA: TGCAGCGCAGGGGGAAATGAGCAGTTCTTC.

This clonotype has a handful of counts. The chain is built from TRBV18 and TRBJ1-1; D is perhaps TRBD1 (6 bases). Germline CDR1 and CDR2: KGHSH and LQKENI. CDR3 length: 13 residues. Trimming left V 6 bases short and J 1 base short, with 9 bases between. Written as DNA, the CDR3 is TGTGCCAGCTCCCAGGGGCAGAACACTGAAGCTTTCTTT. Protein: CASSQGQNTEAFF.

This clonotype was detected ten times or more. The genes are TRBV19 and TRBJ2-1, with D maybe TRBD1 (5 bases). The CDR3 is made up of 13 amino acids. V lost 10 bases, J lost 2 bases, and 12 bases lay in between. From germline, CDR1 is LNHDA and CDR2 SQIVND (reference sequence). CDR3 DNA: TGTGCCACTGCCGACAGAACCTACAATGAGCAGTTCTTC. Its protein product is CATADRTYNEQFF. Filled out from reference TRBV19 and TRBJ2-1, the complete variable domain reads DGGITQSPKYLFRKEGQNVTLSCEQNLNHDAMYWYRQDPGQGLRLIYYSQIVNDFQKGDIAEGYSVSREKKESFPLTVTSAQKNPTAFYLCATADRTYNEQFFGPGTRLTVL.

This clonotype turned up a few times. The V and J genes are TRBV20-1 and TRBJ2-3; D call uncertain. This CDR3 has 11 residues. From germline, CDR1 is DFQATT and CDR2 SNEGSKA (reference sequence). As DNA, the CDR3 is TGCAGCGCAAGGTTTTCAGATACGCAGTATTTT. Residues: CSARFSDTQYF.

The chain couples TRBV27 to TRBJ1-3; 8 bases are shared with TRBD1. The J segment lost 0 bases and the V segment lost 6 bases, leaving 4 bases of the junction unmatched. Germline lookup yields CDR1 MNHEY and CDR2 SMNVEV (reference sequence). This CDR3 contains 15 residues. CDR3 bases: TGTGCCAGCAGGGTAACAGGGGGCTCTGGAAACACCATATATTTT. Its translation: CASRVTGGSGNTIYF.

This clonotype was counted a few times. J is TRBJ1-3 and V is TRBV20-1, with D uncertain. Germline assignment: CDR1 DFQATT and CDR2 SNEGSKA (reference sequence). CDR3 length: 13 amino acids. V shed 2 bases and J shed 0 bases, with 5 bases lying between them. The CDR3 bases are TGCAGTGCTAGAAGACACTCTGGAAACACCATATATTTT. This sequence encodes CSARRHSGNTIYF.

In its sample, this clonotype was seen a few times. The gene calls are TRBV7-2 and TRBJ1-2; maybe TRBD1 (5 bases). The CDR3 loop spans 14 amino acids. Germline V gene sequence: CDR1 SGHTA, CDR2 FQGNSA. Trimming shortened V by 4 bases and J by 2 bases, and 11 bases separated the two germline ends. CDR3 DNA sequence: TGTGCCAGCAGCTCCGACAGAGCCAACTATGGCTACACCTTC. It yields the protein CASSSDRANYGYTF.

This chain uses TRBV7-2 with TRBJ1-1; 9 positions agree with TRBD1. V shed 5 bases, J shed 4 bases, and the junction held 5 bases outside the gene matches. Germline V lookup: CDR1 SGHTA, CDR2 FQGNSA. The CDR3 has 14 residues. CDR3 region: CASSETGGITEAFF. CDR3 DNA: TGTGCCAGCAGCGAAACAGGGGGCATCACTGAAGCTTTCTTT.

This sequence joins TRBV27 and TRBJ1-2; no clear D gene. In germline, CDR1 is MNHEY, CDR2 SMNVEV (reference sequence). The CDR3 sequence is 13 residues long. The V gene lost 8 bases and the J gene lost 5 bases, with 15 bases spanning the gap. This chain's CDR3 is CASWGLTPYGYTF. DNA of the CDR3: TGTGCCAGCTGGGGTTTAACCCCATATGGCTACACCTTC.

The chain joins TRBV4-1 to TRBJ1-2; D gene ambiguous. Trimming left V 3 bases short and J 4 bases short, with 12 bases between. Germline CDR1 MGHRA, CDR2 YSYEKL. This CDR3 region has 14 residues. The CDR3 reads CASSQGVGPYGYTF. The DNA of the CDR3 is TGCGCCAGCAGCCAGGGAGTAGGCCCCTATGGCTACACCTTC.

This clonotype was picked up a small number of times. The chain uses TRBV28 and TRBJ1-1, with D possibly TRBD1 on 6 matching bases. The V gene lost 4 bases and the J gene lost 4 bases, with 13 bases spanning the gap. The CDR3 runs 14 residues. Per the germline V gene, CDR1 is MDHEN and CDR2 is SYDVKM. CDR3 bases: TGTGCCAGCAGTTCCCTTTGGGGGGCCACTGAAGCTTTCTTT. It translates to CASSSLWGATEAFF.

This clonotype was seen a few times. The rearrangement joins TRBV5-4 to TRBJ2-5; 10 bases map to TRBD1. Trimming at V came to 4 bases and at J to 3 bases, leaving 3 bases not matched to a gene. The germline gives CDR1 SGHNT, CDR2 YYREEE (reference sequence). The CDR3 has 14 amino acids. The CDR3 region is CASSPGTGEETQYF. In DNA, the CDR3 is TGTGCCAGCAGCCCCGGGACAGGGGAAGAGACCCAGTACTTC.

The V gene is TRBV28, the J gene TRBJ2-7; TRBD1 is a possible D gene (8 bases). The CDR3 has 14 residues. CDR1 MDHEN and CDR2 SYDVKM come from the germline V gene. V was cut by 7 bases and J by 0 bases, with 13 bases left in between. This CDR3 is CASKTGGDSYEQYF. The DNA of the CDR3 is TGTGCCAGCAAAACAGGGGGGGACTCCTACGAGCAGTACTTC. Full variable domain (remainder filled in from reference TRBV28 and TRBJ2-7): DVKVTQSSRYLVKRTGEKVFLECVQDMDHENMFWYRQDPGLGLRLIYFSYDVKMKEKGDIPEGYSVSREKKERFSLILESASTNQTSMYLCASKTGGDSYEQYFGPGTRLTVT.

This clonotype was recorded at least ten times. The chain couples TRBV20-1 to TRBJ2-3; D gene ambiguous. Per germline, CDR1 DFQATT and CDR2 SNEGSKA (reference sequence). The CDR3 totals 12 residues. The V end lost 4 bases, the J end lost 7 bases, and 12 bases lay between the germline ends. The chain's CDR3 is CSATGGSYTQYF. As DNA, the CDR3 is TGCAGTGCTACGGGCGGTAGTTATACGCAGTATTTT.

This clonotype was observed many times. The genes are TRBV28 and TRBJ1-5; D is uncertain. Trimming shortened V by 3 bases and J by 4 bases, and 7 bases separated the two germline ends. The CDR3 contains 13 residues. Germline V lookup: CDR1 MDHEN, CDR2 SYDVKM. CDR3 coding DNA: TGTGCCAGCAGTTTTTCGCTGAATCAGCCCCAGCATTTT. Protein: CASSFSLNQPQHF.

This clonotype was seen only a few times. The J gene is TRBJ1-5, the V gene TRBV6-2 or TRBV6-3, with 11 bases identical to TRBD1. Germline V CDR1 and CDR2: MNHEY, SVGEGT. Trimming cost V 5 bases and J 4 bases; bases outside gene matches: 7. CDR3 size: 16 residues. The CDR3 DNA reads as TGTGCCAGCAGTGATCGGGACAGGGGGGTTAATCAGCCCCAGCATTTT. Residues: CASSDRDRGVNQPQHF.

This clonotype has a count of ten or more. This chain uses TRBV7-9 with TRBJ1-1; the D is unclear. The germline V gene has CDR1 SEHNR and CDR2 FQNEAQ (reference sequence). This CDR3 region has 14 residues. V lost 2 bases, J lost 4 bases, and 11 bases lay in between. For the CDR3, the DNA is TGTGCCAGCAGCTTACTTCTTGGGCGCACTGAAGCTTTCTTT. Amino acid sequence: CASSLLLGRTEAFF.

The V gene is TRBV7-9, the J gene TRBJ1-2; 11 bases agree with TRBD1. CDR1 and CDR2 from the germline V gene are SEHNR and FQNEAQ (reference sequence). The CDR3 is 16 residues long. V was clipped by 5 bases and J by 7 bases; unmatched bases: 12. This chain's CDR3 is CASSPKRGQGVIGYTF. CDR3 nucleotides: TGTGCCAGCAGCCCAAAAAGGGGACAGGGGGTGATTGGCTACACCTTC.

In this sample, this clonotype turned up many times. The chain couples TRBV29-1 to TRBJ1-2, with unresolved D. The CDR3 consists of 11 residues. V was clipped by 5 bases and J by 6 bases, with 10 bases between them. The germline V gene encodes CDR1 SQVTM and CDR2 ANQGSEA. The DNA of the CDR3 is TGCAGCGTTTCGGGTACTGATGGCTACACCTTC. Protein sequence: CSVSGTDGYTF. The whole variable domain, filled in from reference TRBV29-1 and TRBJ1-2, reads SAVISQKPSRDICQRGTSLTIQCQVDSQVTMMFWYRQQPGQSLTLIATANQGSEATYESGFVIDKFPISRPNLTFSTLTVSNMSPEDSSIYLCSVSGTDGYTFGSGTRLTVV.